This entry describes one TCR beta chain. Trimming cost V 1 base and J 12 bases, with 13 bases left between them. The CDR3 has 13 amino acids. Looked up from germline, CDR1 is KGHSH and CDR2 is LQKENI. PCR was performed using 60 Vbeta and 13 Jbeta primers. Assay: immunoSEQ multiplex PCR; the TCRdb copy retains only in-frame clones and omits some. The data show under 150,000 clones, roughly 74% seen once. This entry comes from a study of cytomegalovirus exposure and HLA in healthy donors. The J gene is TRBJ2-1, the V gene TRBV18; D may be TRBD2 (6 bases). Sequencing was performed on PBMCs. The clonotype comes from a woman in her thirties or forties in good health and CMV-seropositive. The CDR3 DNA is TGTGCCAGCTCACCACGGCCAAGGGAGGCGCAGTTCTTC. This translates into CASSPRPREAQFF.